These T cell receptor beta chains were read from a single sample in a study of T cells after yellow fever vaccination. Each CDR3 protein gets one entry after TCRdb re-called the 5' RACE reads with MiXCR. The table includes 200,000 to 300,000 distinct CDR3 sequences, roughly 13% detected once. The sequencing used CD4+ T cells sorted from PBMCs, collected 45 days after the yellow fever booster vaccination. The source is a man aged 25-45 years who received the YFV17D yellow fever vaccine. CDR3s include the opening cysteine and the closing phenylalanine or tryptophan. D genes are given only for firm matches. Size tells how often a clone was seen (once, few, many) or the class of an expanded clone, and some rows leave it out.

J | V | size | length | D | DNA | CDR3
TRBJ2-1 | TRBV20-1 | many | 15 | . | TGCAGTGCTAGAGATCTTGCGGGGGCGAAGATTGAGCAGTTCTTC | CSARDLAGAKIEQFF
TRBJ1-1 | TRBV12-3/TRBV12-4 | . | 15 | . | TGTGCCAGCAGGGATGGAATGACTAGGGACACTGAAGCTTTCTTT | CASRDGMTRDTEAFF
TRBJ1-1 | TRBV7-2 | few | 14 | . | TGTGCCAGCAGCTTATCCCACGCGAACACTGAAGCTTTCTTT | CASSLSHANTEAFF
TRBJ2-7 | TRBV7-2 | . | 15 | TRBD1 | TGTGCCAGCAGCCACCGGACAGGGGATCCCTACGAGCAGTACTTC | CASSHRTGDPYEQYF
TRBJ2-2 | TRBV7-2 | . | 14 | . | TGTGCCAGCGGGAGAACAGGGAACACCGGGGAGCTGTTTTTT | CASGRTGNTGELFF
TRBJ2-1 | TRBV7-2 | . | 13 | . | TGTGCCAGCACCTCAGCGGCCCTCAATGAGCAGTTCTTC | CASTSAALNEQFF
TRBJ2-7 | TRBV7-8 | . | 12 | . | TGTGCCAGCAGCCCCAACTCCTACGAGCAGTACTTC | CASSPNSYEQYF
TRBJ1-1 | TRBV5-4 | . | 14 | . | TGTGCCAGCAGCTTTCAATCGGTGAACACTGAAGCTTTCTTT | CASSFQSVNTEAFF
TRBJ2-7 | TRBV7-2 | few | 12 | . | TGTGCCAGCAGCCTTGGGGGCCCAGGAGGCTACTTC | CASSLGGPGGYF
TRBJ2-5 | TRBV20-1 | many | 13 | . | TGCAGTGCCCCCGGGCTGGGGATGGAGACCCAGTACTTC | CSAPGLGMETQYF
TRBJ2-7 | TRBV7-9 | few | 15 | . | TGTGCCAGCAGCCCGCACCGAACGGGGGCGAGAGAGCAGTACTTC | CASSPHRTGAREQYF
TRBJ2-3 | TRBV28 | . | 13 | . | TGTGCCACCAAAGGAGGGGGCCCAGATACGCAGTATTTT | CATKGGGPDTQYF
TRBJ2-3 | TRBV10-1 | . | 15 | TRBD1 | TGCGCCAGCAGTGCAGGGGGCAATGGACGAGATACGCAGTATTTT | CASSAGGNGRDTQYF
TRBJ2-6 | TRBV27 | . | 19 | TRBD1 | TGTGCCAGCAGTCCGGAACGACAGGGGAAGTTCCCTGGGGCCAACGTCCTGACTTTC | CASSPERQGKFPGANVLTF
TRBJ2-2 | TRBV25-1 | . | 16 | TRBD2 | TGTGCCAGCAGTGAATCAGCGGGAGTCCTGGCCGGGGAGCTGTTTTTT | CASSESAGVLAGELFF
TRBJ2-3 | TRBV4-3 | few | 18 | TRBD2 | TGCGCCAGCAGCCAAGGACTAGCGGGAGGGCCAGGCACAGATACGCAGTATTTT | CASSQGLAGGPGTDTQYF
TRBJ2-2 | TRBV20-1 | . | 14 | TRBD1 | TGCAGTGCTCGGCCGGGACAGACAACCGGGGAGCTGTTTTTT | CSARPGQTTGELFF
TRBJ2-1 | TRBV9 | . | 18 | TRBD2 | TGTGCCAGCAGCCCCGACCCGGTGAGGAGCGGGAGAGACAATGAGCAGTTCTTC | CASSPDPVRSGRDNEQFF
TRBJ2-2 | TRBV7-9 | few | 13 | . | TGTGCCAGCAGCTCAGCGTACACCGGGGAGCTGTTTTTT | CASSSAYTGELFF
TRBJ1-3 | TRBV11-2 | few | 18 | TRBD1 | TGTGCCAGCAGCCAAGACAGGACAGGCGGGGGCTCTGGAAACACCATATATTTT | CASSQDRTGGGSGNTIYF
TRBJ2-3 | TRBV5-1 | few | 15 | . | TGCGCCAGCAGCTTGGTGGCTAGCCGGGGGGATACGCAGTATTTT | CASSLVASRGDTQYF
TRBJ2-5 | TRBV20-1 | . | 16 | TRBD1 | TGCAGTGCTAGTGCGTCATTGTGGGGACAGCAGGAGACCCAGTACTTC | CSASASLWGQQETQYF
TRBJ2-3 | TRBV12-3/TRBV12-4 | . | 14 | TRBD1 | TGTGCCAGCAGGAGGGGACAGCTCACAGATACGCAGTATTTT | CASRRGQLTDTQYF
TRBJ2-1 | TRBV7-2 | many | 11 | . | TGTGCCAGCAGCCTCAAGTATGAGCAGTTCTTC | CASSLKYEQFF
TRBJ2-1 | TRBV18 | few | 16 | TRBD2 | TGTGCCAGCTCACCTTCCCAAGCAGCGGGGGGCGATGAGCAGTTCTTC | CASSPSQAAGGDEQFF
TRBJ2-3 | TRBV3-1 | few | 18 | . | TGTGCCAGCAGCCAGACCAACTCGGCCGGGTTCAGGTCAGATACGCAGTATTTT | CASSQTNSAGFRSDTQYF
TRBJ1-2 | TRBV6-2/TRBV6-3 | . | 17 | TRBD1 | TGTGCCAGCAGTTACCATTCGACAGGGCCCACGATCTATGGCTACACCTTC | CASSYHSTGPTIYGYTF
TRBJ1-4 | TRBV12-3/TRBV12-4 | few | 14 | . | TGTGCCAGCAGTTTGGAAAGGAATAATGAAAAACTGTTTTTT | CASSLERNNEKLFF
TRBJ2-2 | TRBV6-4 | . | 15 | . | TGTGCCAGCAGTGAATGGCAGGGCAACACCGGGGAGCTGTTTTTT | CASSEWQGNTGELFF
TRBJ2-3 | TRBV20-1 | few | 12 | . | TGCAGTGCGGCTAAGAGCACAGATACGCAGTATTTT | CSAAKSTDTQYF
TRBJ2-2 | TRBV5-1 | few | 16 | TRBD1 | TGCGCCAGCAGCTTGGCCGGGACAGCGAACACCGGGGAGCTGTTTTTT | CASSLAGTANTGELFF
TRBJ1-5 | TRBV6-2/TRBV6-3 | few | 15 | . | TGTGCCAGCAGTTCTTCCCAGCGTTCAAATCAGCCCCAGCATTTT | CASSSSQRSNQPQHF
TRBJ2-1 | TRBV6-2/TRBV6-3 | . | 14 | . | TGTGCCAGCAGTTCACCGCACACTAGTAATGAGCAGTTCTTC | CASSSPHTSNEQFF
TRBJ2-3 | TRBV7-9 | . | 15 | TRBD2 | TGTGCCAGCAGCTCGCTAGCGGTTAGCACAGATACGCAGTATTTT | CASSSLAVSTDTQYF
TRBJ2-2 | TRBV24-1 | many | 15 | . | TGTGCCACCAGTGGTCACAGGGGGGGAACCGGGGAGCTGTTTTTT | CATSGHRGGTGELFF
TRBJ2-3 | TRBV5-1 | many | 13 | . | TGCGCCAGCAGCCCGCCGGCTAGCGCTACGCAGTATTTT | CASSPPASATQYF
TRBJ2-7 | TRBV6-2/TRBV6-3 | few | 14 | . | TGTGCCAGCAGGCGGGGACTGGCCTCCTACGAGCAGTACTTC | CASRRGLASYEQYF
TRBJ2-7 | TRBV20-1 | . | 18 | TRBD2 | TGCAGTGCCGATAGTGTGCTAGCGGGAGGGCCAGGGAGAAGGGAGCAGTACTTC | CSADSVLAGGPGRREQYF
TRBJ2-6 | TRBV29-1 | few | 14 | . | TGCAGCGTTGCCGGAACCTCTGGGGCCAACGTCCTGACTTTC | CSVAGTSGANVLTF
TRBJ2-7 | TRBV9 | few | 17 | TRBD2 | TGTGCCAGCAGCGCCGGGACTAGCGGAAGAGGAGGCTACGAGCAGTACTTC | CASSAGTSGRGGYEQYF
TRBJ1-5 | TRBV7-2 | . | 16 | TRBD1 | TGTGCCAGCAGCTCGGAGACAGGGGGAGGCAATCAGCCCCAGCATTTT | CASSSETGGGNQPQHF
TRBJ2-7 | TRBV23-1 | many | 15 | TRBD1 | TGCGCCAGCAATTTCCGGGACAGGAAAGACCACGAGCAGTACTTC | CASNFRDRKDHEQYF
TRBJ2-7 | TRBV6-1 | . | 14 | TRBD1 | TGTGCCAGCAGGAAGGGACAGGGAACCTTCAAGCAGTACTTC | CASRKGQGTFKQYF
TRBJ2-7 | TRBV4-2 | few | 15 | TRBD2 | TGTGCCAGCAGCCAGGGGACTAGCGGGAGGGCCGAGCAGTACTTC | CASSQGTSGRAEQYF
TRBJ2-7 | TRBV3-1 | . | 15 | . | TGTGCCAGCAGCCGAGCTTGGGACATGGTAACCGAGCAGTACTTC | CASSRAWDMVTEQYF
TRBJ2-7 | TRBV20-1 | few | 13 | TRBD1 | TGCACCGCAACGACAGGGGGGCTCTACGAGCAGTACTTC | CTATTGGLYEQYF
TRBJ2-3 | TRBV7-2 | . | 13 | . | TGTGCCAGCTCCTTGATGGGGACAGATACGCAGTATTTT | CASSLMGTDTQYF
TRBJ2-2 | TRBV7-8 | . | 15 | . | TGTGCCAGCAGCCTACGGGGGAGGAACACCGGGGAGCTGTTTTTT | CASSLRGRNTGELFF
TRBJ2-1 | TRBV7-2 | . | 14 | TRBD2 | TGTGCCAGCAGTCCACCGGGACTACGGAATGAGCAGTTCTTC | CASSPPGLRNEQFF